This T cell receptor beta chain was retrieved from a study of shared clonotypes between healthy human individuals. The naive CD8 population came from CD45RO-negative cells selected for CCR7, without terminally differentiated effector memory CD45RA+ cells. To note about this clone: The antigen remains unidentified.

In the original workflow: As immunoSEQ supplied junction-only sequences (without quality scores), filtering differed. Libraries were prepared by immunoSEQ multiplex PCR; TCRdb keeps only in-frame clonotypes and omits some of them. V, J and clone size are those of that table, while D and trimming were read from the DNA. The sample includes 1.5 million to 2.5 million clones, roughly 95% of them seen just once. Whole-study findings and limits: What naive subsets generally showed was a larger estimated richness than memory subsets showed.

The receptor was isolated from a man aged 18 to 30 in good health. Sequences were obtained from naive CD8+ T cells sorted from blood.

In DNA form, the CDR3 reads TGTGCCAGCAGTCAACAGGGTAAAGCGTACGAGCAGTACTTC. It translates to CASSQQGKAYEQYF. The chain employs TRBV27 and TRBJ2-7, with D possibly being TRBD1 (6 bases). The CDR3 is 14 amino acids. Trimming shortened V by 5 bases and J by 4 bases, and 15 bases separated the two germline ends. CDR1 is MNHEY and CDR2 is SMNVEV in the germline V gene (reference sequence).